Listed below are T cell receptor beta chains from one sample, sequenced in a study of CD8 T cells in Susac syndrome. TCRdb independently ran MiXCR on the immunoSEQ multiplex PCR reads; one entry per CDR3 protein. The sample includes approximately 170,000 distinct CDR3 sequences, about 91% of them seen just once. The sequenced sample was CD4+ T cells from PBMCs. The receptors stem from a human donor in good health. Both conserved end residues are part of each CDR3. A D gene is named only where the DNA matches it firmly. A row's size may be missing; if present it is once, few, many or a size class.

CDR3 length	clone size	D gene	V gene	J gene	CDR3 DNA	CDR3 protein
14	.	TRBD1	TRBV18	TRBJ1-1	TGTGCCAGCTCACCCTTGACAGGGAAAACTGAAGCTTTCTTT	CASSPLTGKTEAFF
16	.	.	TRBV5-1	TRBJ2-6	TGCGCCAGCAGCTTGCTCCAGACAGCTGGGGCCAACGTCCTGACTTTC	CASSLLQTAGANVLTF
14	.	.	TRBV28	TRBJ2-2	TGTGCCAGCAGTTCCCGGGACATCACCGGGGAGCTGTTTTTT	CASSSRDITGELFF
11	.	.	TRBV29-1	TRBJ2-5	TGCAGCGCTGAACGAGGGCAGACCCAGTACTTC	CSAERGQTQYF
12	.	.	TRBV30	TRBJ2-1	TGTGCCTGGAGATGGAGTTATTCGGAGCAGTTCTTC	CAWRWSYSEQFF
15	.	.	TRBV20-1	TRBJ1-3	TGCAGTGCTAGAGATCCGGCAGGGTCGGGAAACACCATATATTTT	CSARDPAGSGNTIYF
15	once	.	TRBV2	TRBJ2-4	TGTGCCAGCAGTGAGGGGGAAGGAGCCAAAAACATTCAGTACTTC	CASSEGEGAKNIQYF
13	.	.	TRBV20-1	TRBJ2-7	TGCAGTGCTAGTTTGGCAGGGCGCGACGAGCAGTACTTC	CSASLAGRDEQYF
13	.	.	TRBV7-2	TRBJ2-2	TGTGCCAGCAGGGGGGCCAACACCGGGGAGCTGTTTTTT	CASRGANTGELFF
15	.	TRBD2	TRBV20-1	TRBJ2-1	TGCAGTGCTAGGGGGTTAATAGCGGGAGTGAGGGAGCAGTTCTTC	CSARGLIAGVREQFF
13	.	TRBD1	TRBV27	TRBJ2-4	TGTGCCAGCGTCCAACAGGGGGGAAACATTCAGTACTTC	CASVQQGGNIQYF
13	.	.	TRBV6-5	TRBJ1-1	TGTGCCAGCAGTTACCTCGATCCACCCGAAGCTTTCTTT	CASSYLDPPEAFF
14	.	.	TRBV7-2	TRBJ2-2	TGTGCCAGCGGTAACAGGGATAACACCGGGGAGCTGTTTTTT	CASGNRDNTGELFF